This TCR beta chain was documented in a study of blood T cell repertoires in COVID-19. In the study's own analysis: From reference gene primer amplification, estimates of nucleated cell counts were derived. This table comes from immunoSEQ multiplex PCR, and its TCRdb copy is limited to in-frame clones, with some not included. V and J calls plus clone size are reproduced from that table; the DNA served to infer D and trimming. Here the sample spans approximately 72,000 clones, more than 80% being singletons. Per germline, CDR1 SGHVS and CDR2 FQNEAQ. This CDR3 is 17 amino acids long. V lost 0 bases to trimming and J lost 0 bases, with 12 bases between them.

The TCR was taken from a woman of 80 years or more with active or convalescent COVID-19. The sample taken for sequencing was peripheral blood. The chain couples TRBV7-8 to TRBJ2-1, with a weak D call TRBD2 (7 bases). The CDR3 DNA follows: TGTGCCAGCAGCTTAGCGAGGGGGGGTCGCTCCTACAATGAGCAGTTCTTC. This codes for CASSLARGGRSYNEQFF.